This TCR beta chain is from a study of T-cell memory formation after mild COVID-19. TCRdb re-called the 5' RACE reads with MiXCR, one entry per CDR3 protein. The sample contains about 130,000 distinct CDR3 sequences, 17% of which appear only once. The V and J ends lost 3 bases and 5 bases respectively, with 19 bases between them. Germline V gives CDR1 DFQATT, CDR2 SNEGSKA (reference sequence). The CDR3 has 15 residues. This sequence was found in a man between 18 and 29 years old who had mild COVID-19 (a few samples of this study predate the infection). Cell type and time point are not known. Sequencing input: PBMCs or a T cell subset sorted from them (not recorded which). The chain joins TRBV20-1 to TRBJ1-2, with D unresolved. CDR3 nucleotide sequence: TGCAGTGCTAGCCCTGAAGGACCCAGAGGATATGGCTACACCTTC. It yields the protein CSASPEGPRGYGYTF.